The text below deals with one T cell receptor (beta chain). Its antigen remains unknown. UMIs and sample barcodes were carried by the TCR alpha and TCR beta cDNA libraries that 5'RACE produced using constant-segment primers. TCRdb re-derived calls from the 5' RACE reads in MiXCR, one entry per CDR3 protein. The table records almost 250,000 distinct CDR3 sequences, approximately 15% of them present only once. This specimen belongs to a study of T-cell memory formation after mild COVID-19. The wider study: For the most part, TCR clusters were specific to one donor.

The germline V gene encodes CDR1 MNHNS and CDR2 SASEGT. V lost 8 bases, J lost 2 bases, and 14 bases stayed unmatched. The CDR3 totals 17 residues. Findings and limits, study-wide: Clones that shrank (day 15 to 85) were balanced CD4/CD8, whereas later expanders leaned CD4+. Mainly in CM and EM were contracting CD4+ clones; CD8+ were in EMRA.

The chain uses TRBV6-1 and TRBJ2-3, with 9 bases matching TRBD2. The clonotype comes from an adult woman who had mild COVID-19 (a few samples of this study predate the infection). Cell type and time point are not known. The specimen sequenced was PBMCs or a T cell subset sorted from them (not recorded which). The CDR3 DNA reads TGTGCCAGCCTTAAACGAGTTAGCGGGGGCTTCACAGATACGCAGTATTTT. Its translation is CASLKRVSGGFTDTQYF.